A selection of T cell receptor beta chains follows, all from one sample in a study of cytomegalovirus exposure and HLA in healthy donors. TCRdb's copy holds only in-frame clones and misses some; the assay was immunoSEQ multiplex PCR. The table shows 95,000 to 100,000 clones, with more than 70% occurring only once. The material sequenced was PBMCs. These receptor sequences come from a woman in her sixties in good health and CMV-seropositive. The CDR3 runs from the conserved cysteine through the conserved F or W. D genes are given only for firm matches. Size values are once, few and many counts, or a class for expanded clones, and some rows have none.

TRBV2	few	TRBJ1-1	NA	CASRLTGRAFF	TGTGCCAGCAGGTTGACAGGACGGGCTTTCTTT
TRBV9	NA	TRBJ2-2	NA	CASSVGPGVRNTGELFF	TGTGCCAGCAGCGTAGGTCCCGGGGTTCGGAACACCGGGGAGCTGTTTTTT
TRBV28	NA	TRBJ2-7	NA	CASSFLVTYEQYF	TGTGCCAGCAGTTTTCTAGTCACCTACGAGCAGTACTTC
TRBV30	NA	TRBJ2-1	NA	CAWSIRRENEQFF	TGTGCCTGGAGTATAAGGAGGGAGAATGAGCAGTTCTTC
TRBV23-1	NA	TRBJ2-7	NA	CANTDPTGTPPYEQYF	TGCGCCAACACCGACCCAACCGGGACACCACCCTACGAGCAGTACTTC
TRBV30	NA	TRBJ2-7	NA	CAWDRSYEQYF	TGTGCCTGGGACAGATCCTACGAGCAGTACTTC
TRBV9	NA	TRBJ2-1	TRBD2	CASSVERTSGVYNEQFF	TGTGCCAGCAGCGTAGAGAGGACTAGCGGAGTATACAATGAGCAGTTCTTC
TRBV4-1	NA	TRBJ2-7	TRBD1	CASGQGNEQYF	TGCGCCAGCGGACAGGGAAACGAGCAGTACTTC
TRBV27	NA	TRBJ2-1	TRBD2	CASSFTSGRGNEQFF	TGTGCCAGCAGTTTCACTAGCGGGAGGGGAAATGAGCAGTTCTTC
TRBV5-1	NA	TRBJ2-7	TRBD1	CASSRGGQGDEQYF	TGCGCCAGCAGTCGTGGCGGACAGGGTGATGAGCAGTACTTC
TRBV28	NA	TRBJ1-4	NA	CASSERRGNEKLFF	TGTGCCAGCAGTGAACGTCGCGGCAATGAAAAACTGTTTTTT
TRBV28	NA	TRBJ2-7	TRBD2	CASSPSGGPYEQYF	TGTGCCAGCAGCCCATCGGGAGGGCCCTACGAGCAGTACTTC
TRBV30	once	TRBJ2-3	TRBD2	CAWTPGGRISTDTQYF	TGTGCCTGGACCCCGGGAGGGAGGATTAGCACAGATACGCAGTATTTT
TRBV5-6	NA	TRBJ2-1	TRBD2	CASSLIGTSRPYNEQFF	TGTGCCAGCAGCTTAATAGGGACTAGCCGGCCCTACAATGAGCAGTTCTTC
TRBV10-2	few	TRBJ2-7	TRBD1	CASSEYRGSYEQYF	TGCGCCAGCAGTGAGTACAGGGGAAGCTACGAGCAGTACTTC
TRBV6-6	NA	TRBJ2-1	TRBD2	CASRPGLAGLNEQFF	TGTGCCAGCAGACCGGGACTAGCGGGACTGAATGAGCAGTTCTTC
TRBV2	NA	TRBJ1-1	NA	CASSPLVAGAFF	TGTGCCAGCAGTCCATTAGTAGCGGGAGCTTTCTTT
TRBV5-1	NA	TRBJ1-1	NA	CASSSNRMNTEAFF	TGCGCCAGCAGCTCAAACAGGATGAACACTGAAGCTTTCTTT
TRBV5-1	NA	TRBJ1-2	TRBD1	CASSPGQGRAYGYTF	TGCGCCAGCAGCCCCGGACAGGGAAGAGCCTATGGCTACACCTTC
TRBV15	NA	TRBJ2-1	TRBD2	CATSRDRLAGVNEQFF	TGTGCCACCAGCAGAGATAGGCTAGCGGGAGTCAATGAGCAGTTCTTC
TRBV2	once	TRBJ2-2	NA	CASKLGADGELFF	TGTGCCAGCAAGTTAGGGGCCGACGGGGAGCTGTTTTTT
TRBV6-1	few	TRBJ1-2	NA	CASSESEGGYGYTF	TGTGCCAGCAGTGAATCAGAGGGAGGGTATGGCTACACCTTC
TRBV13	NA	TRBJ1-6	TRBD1	CASSFGTENSPLHF	TGTGCCAGCAGCTTTGGGACAGAGAATTCACCCCTCCACTTT
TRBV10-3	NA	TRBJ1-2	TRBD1	CAISESTPGGRGRIYGYTF	TGTGCCATCAGTGAGTCGACTCCCGGAGGTAGGGGGCGCATCTATGGCTACACCTTC
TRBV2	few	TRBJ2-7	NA	CASSEWHASYEQYF	TGTGCCAGCAGTGAATGGCACGCCTCCTACGAGCAGTACTTC
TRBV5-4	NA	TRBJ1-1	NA	CAMSGYNTEAFF	TGTGCGATGTCGGGGTACAACACTGAAGCTTTCTTT
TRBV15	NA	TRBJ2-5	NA	CATSRDMQGLKTQYF	TGTGCCACCAGCAGAGATATGCAGGGGTTGAAGACCCAGTACTTC
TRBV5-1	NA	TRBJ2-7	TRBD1	CASSSTGGHREQYF	TGCGCCAGCAGCTCTACAGGGGGTCATCGCGAGCAGTACTTC
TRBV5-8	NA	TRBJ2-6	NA	CASSSRQALSGANVLTF	TGTGCCAGCAGCTCCCGACAGGCCCTCTCTGGGGCCAACGTCCTGACTTTC
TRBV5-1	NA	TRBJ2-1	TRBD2	CASSIAGGSDEQFF	TGCGCCAGCAGCATAGCGGGAGGTTCGGATGAGCAGTTCTTC
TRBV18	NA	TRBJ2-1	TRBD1	CASSPQGTGGISYNEQFF	TGTGCCAGCTCACCACAGGGGACAGGCGGTATCTCCTACAATGAGCAGTTCTTC
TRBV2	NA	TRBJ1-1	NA	CASTGGGGTEAFF	TGTGCCAGCACCGGGGGGGGAGGCACTGAAGCTTTCTTT
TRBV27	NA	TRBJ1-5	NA	CASSTHRGEPQHF	TGTGCCAGCAGTACCCACCGGGGTGAGCCCCAGCATTTT
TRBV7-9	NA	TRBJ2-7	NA	CSSSLDHTRYEQYF	TGTTCCAGCAGCTTAGATCACACCAGGTACGAGCAGTACTTC
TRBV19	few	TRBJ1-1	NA	CASSIRGEGNTEAFF	TGTGCCAGTAGTATCCGGGGGGAAGGGAACACTGAAGCTTTCTTT
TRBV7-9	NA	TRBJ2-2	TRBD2	CASSADGGKLFF	TGTGCCAGCAGCGCTGACGGGGGGAAGCTGTTTTTT
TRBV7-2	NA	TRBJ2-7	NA	CASSLYYEQYF	TGTGCCAGCAGCCTTTACTACGAGCAGTACTTC
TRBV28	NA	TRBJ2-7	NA	CASSLQGSDFYEQYF	TGTGCCAGCAGTTTACAGGGGTCTGATTTCTACGAGCAGTACTTC
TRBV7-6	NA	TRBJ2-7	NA	CASRPTMSSYEQYF	TGTGCCAGCAGGCCAACCATGAGCTCCTACGAGCAGTACTTC
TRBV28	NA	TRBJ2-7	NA	CASSLSRYEQYF	TGTGCCAGCAGTTTATCCCGATACGAGCAGTACTTC
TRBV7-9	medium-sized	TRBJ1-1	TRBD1	CASSEGQGTEAFF	TGTGCCAGCAGCGAGGGACAGGGCACTGAAGCTTTCTTT
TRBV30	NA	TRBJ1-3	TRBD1	CAWSPDRVVGNTIYF	TGTGCCTGGAGCCCTGACAGGGTAGTCGGAAACACCATATATTTT
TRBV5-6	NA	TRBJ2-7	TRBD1	CASSTGTGTYEQYF	TGTGCCAGCAGCACCGGGACAGGGACCTACGAGCAGTACTTC
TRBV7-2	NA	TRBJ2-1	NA	CASTRVYEQFF	TGTGCCAGCACCCGGGTCTATGAGCAGTTCTTC
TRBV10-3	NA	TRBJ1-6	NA	CAISDGGGSYNSPLHF	TGTGCCATCAGTGACGGGGGAGGCTCCTATAATTCACCCCTCCACTTT
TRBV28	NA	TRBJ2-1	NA	CASIGGSSYNEQFF	TGTGCCAGCATAGGAGGGAGCTCCTACAATGAGCAGTTCTTC
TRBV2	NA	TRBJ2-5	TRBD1	CASSEEQGAVETQYF	TGTGCCAGCAGTGAAGAACAGGGGGCGGTGGAGACCCAGTACTTC
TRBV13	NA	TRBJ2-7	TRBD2	CASSGGLAGDRLYEQYF	TGTGCCAGCAGCGGTGGACTAGCGGGAGACCGTTTATACGAGCAGTACTTC
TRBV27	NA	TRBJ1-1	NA	CASSLFSVGGNTEAFF	TGTGCCAGCAGTTTGTTTTCTGTAGGGGGGAACACTGAAGCTTTCTTT
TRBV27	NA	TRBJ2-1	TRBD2	CASSLRGGTSGRNEQFF	TGTGCCAGCAGCCTAAGGGGCGGGACTAGCGGGAGGAATGAGCAGTTCTTC
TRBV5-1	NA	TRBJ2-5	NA	CASSLERSEETQYF	TGCGCCAGCAGCTTGGAGAGGTCCGAAGAGACCCAGTACTTC
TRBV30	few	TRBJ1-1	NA	CAWSVQTNTEAFF	TGTGCCTGGAGTGTACAAACGAACACTGAAGCTTTCTTT
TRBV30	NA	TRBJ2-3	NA	CAWSGELVSTQYF	TGTGCCTGGAGTGGGGAACTAGTTAGCACGCAGTATTTT
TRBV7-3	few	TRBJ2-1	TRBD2	CASSSPASGSNEQFF	TGTGCCAGCAGCTCCCCCGCTAGCGGGAGTAATGAGCAGTTCTTC
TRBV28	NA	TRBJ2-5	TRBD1	CASTKWTGSMETQYF	TGTGCCAGCACCAAATGGACAGGTAGTATGGAGACCCAGTACTTC
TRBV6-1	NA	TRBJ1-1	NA	CASSEYFRENTEAFF	TGTGCCAGCAGTGAGTACTTCAGGGAGAACACTGAAGCTTTCTTT
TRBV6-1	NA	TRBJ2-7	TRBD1	CASRLTGTYEQYF	TGTGCCAGCAGGCTGACAGGGACCTACGAGCAGTACTTC
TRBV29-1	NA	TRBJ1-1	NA	CSAGGLDTEAFF	TGCAGCGCTGGGGGGTTAGACACTGAAGCTTTCTTT
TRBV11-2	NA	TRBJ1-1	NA	CASSFAGGEAFF	TGTGCCAGCAGCTTCGCGGGGGGGGAAGCTTTCTTT
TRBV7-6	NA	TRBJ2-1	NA	CASSLGANEQFF	TGTGCCAGCAGCTTAGGGGCCAATGAGCAGTTCTTC